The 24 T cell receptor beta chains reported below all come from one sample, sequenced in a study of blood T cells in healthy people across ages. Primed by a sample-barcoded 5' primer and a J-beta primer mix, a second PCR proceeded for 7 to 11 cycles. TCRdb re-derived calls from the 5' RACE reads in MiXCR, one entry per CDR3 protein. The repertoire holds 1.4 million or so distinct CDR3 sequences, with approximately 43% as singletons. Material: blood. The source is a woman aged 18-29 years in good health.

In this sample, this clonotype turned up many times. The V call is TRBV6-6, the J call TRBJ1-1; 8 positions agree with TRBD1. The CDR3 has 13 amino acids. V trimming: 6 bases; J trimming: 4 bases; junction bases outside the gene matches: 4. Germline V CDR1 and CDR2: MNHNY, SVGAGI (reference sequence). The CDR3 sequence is CASSQGQGTEAFF. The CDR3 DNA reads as TGTGCCAGCAGCCAAGGACAGGGCACTGAAGCTTTCTTT.

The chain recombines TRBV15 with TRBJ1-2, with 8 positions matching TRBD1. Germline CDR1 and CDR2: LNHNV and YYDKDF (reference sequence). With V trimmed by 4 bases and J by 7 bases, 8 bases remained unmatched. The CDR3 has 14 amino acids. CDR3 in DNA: TGTGCCACCAGCACGCTAAGGACAGGGTGTGGCTACACCTTC. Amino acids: CATSTLRTGCGYTF.

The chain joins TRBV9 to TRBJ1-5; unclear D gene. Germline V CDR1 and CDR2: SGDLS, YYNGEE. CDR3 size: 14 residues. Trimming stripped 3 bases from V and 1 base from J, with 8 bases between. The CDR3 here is CASSDFGSNQPQHF. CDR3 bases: TGTGCCAGCAGCGATTTTGGCAGCAATCAGCCCCAGCATTTT.

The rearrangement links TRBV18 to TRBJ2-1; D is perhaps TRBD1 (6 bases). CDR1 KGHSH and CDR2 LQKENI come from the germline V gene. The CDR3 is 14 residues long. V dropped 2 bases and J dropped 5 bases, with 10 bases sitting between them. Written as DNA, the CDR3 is TGTGCCAGCTCACCATTGGACAGACACAATGAGCAGTTCTTC. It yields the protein CASSPLDRHNEQFF.

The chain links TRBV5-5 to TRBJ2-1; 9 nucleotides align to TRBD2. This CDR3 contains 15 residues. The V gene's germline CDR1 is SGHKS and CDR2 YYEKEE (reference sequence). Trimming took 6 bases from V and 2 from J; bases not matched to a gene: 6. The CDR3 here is CASIHSGRAYNEQFF. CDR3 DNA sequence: TGTGCCAGCATCCATAGCGGGAGAGCCTACAATGAGCAGTTCTTC.

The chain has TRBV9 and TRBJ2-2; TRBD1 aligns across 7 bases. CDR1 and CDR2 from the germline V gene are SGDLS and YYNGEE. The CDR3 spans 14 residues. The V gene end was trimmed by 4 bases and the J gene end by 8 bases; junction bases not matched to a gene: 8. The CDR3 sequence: CASSSKQGSGELFF. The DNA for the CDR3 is TGTGCCAGCAGCTCAAAACAGGGGTCGGGGGAGCTGTTTTTT.

The CDR3 is CASSLGAGSPNEQYF. The CDR3, as DNA: TGTGCCAGCAGCTTAGGAGCAGGGTCACCAAACGAGCAGTACTTC. This chain connects TRBV7-3 to TRBJ2-5; D is possibly TRBD1 (5 bases). The end of the DNA aligns better with TRBJ2-7, so the J call may be wrong. Germline-derived CDR1 and CDR2 are SGHTA and FQGTGA. This CDR3 spans 15 amino acids.

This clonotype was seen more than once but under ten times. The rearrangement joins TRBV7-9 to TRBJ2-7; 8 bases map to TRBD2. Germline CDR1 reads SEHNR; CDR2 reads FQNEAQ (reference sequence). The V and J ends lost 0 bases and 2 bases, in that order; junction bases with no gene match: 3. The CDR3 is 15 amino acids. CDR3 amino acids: CASSLALAETYEQYF. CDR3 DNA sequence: TGTGCCAGCAGCTTAGCACTAGCGGAGACCTACGAGCAGTACTTC.

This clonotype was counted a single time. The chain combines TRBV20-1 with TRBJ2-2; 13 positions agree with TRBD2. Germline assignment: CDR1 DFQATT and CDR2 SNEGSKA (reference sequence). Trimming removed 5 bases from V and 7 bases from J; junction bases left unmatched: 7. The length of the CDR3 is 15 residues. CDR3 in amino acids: CSARTSGRYGGELFF. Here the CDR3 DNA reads TGCAGTGCTCGGACTAGCGGGAGATACGGCGGGGAGCTGTTTTTT.

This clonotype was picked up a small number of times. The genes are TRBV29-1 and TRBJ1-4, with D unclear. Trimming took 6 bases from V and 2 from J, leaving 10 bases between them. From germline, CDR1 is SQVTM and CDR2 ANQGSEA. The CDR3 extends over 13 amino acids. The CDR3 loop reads CSVQTATNEKLFF. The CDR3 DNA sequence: TGCAGCGTCCAGACGGCCACTAATGAAAAACTGTTTTTT.

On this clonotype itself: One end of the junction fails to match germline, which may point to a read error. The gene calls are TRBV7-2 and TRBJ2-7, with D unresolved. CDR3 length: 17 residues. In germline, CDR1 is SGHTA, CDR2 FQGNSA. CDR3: CASSLKPPELVSYERYF. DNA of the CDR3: TGTGCCAGCAGCTTAAAGCCCCCCGAGCTTGTATCCTACGAGCGGTACTTC.

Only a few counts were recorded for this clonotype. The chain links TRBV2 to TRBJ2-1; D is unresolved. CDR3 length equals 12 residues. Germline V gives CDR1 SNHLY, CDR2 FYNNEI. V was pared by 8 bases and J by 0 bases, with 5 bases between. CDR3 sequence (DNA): TGTGCCAGCGTAAGCTCCTACAATGAGCAGTTCTTC. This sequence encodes CASVSSYNEQFF.

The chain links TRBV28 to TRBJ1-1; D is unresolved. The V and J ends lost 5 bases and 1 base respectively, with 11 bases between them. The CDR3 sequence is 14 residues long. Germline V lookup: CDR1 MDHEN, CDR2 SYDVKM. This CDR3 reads CASSGMRGNTEAFF. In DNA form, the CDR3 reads TGTGCCAGCAGTGGAATGCGGGGGAACACTGAAGCTTTCTTT.

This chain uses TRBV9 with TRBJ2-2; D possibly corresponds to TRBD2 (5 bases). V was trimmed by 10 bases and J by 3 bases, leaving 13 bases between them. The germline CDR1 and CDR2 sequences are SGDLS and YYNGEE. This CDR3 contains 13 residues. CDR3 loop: CAVDGEHTGELFF. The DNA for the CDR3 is TGTGCCGTTGACGGGGAACACACCGGGGAGCTGTTTTTT.

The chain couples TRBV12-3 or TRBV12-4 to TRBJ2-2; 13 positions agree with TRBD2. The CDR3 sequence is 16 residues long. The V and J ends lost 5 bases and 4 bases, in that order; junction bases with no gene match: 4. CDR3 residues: CASSLRTSGGTGELFF. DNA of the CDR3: TGTGCCAGCAGTCTCAGGACTAGCGGGGGCACCGGGGAGCTGTTTTTT.

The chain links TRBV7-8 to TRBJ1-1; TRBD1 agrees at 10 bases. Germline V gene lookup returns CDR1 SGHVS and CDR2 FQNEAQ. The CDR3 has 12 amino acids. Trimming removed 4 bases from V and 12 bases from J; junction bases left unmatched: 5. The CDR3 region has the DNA TGTGCCAGCAGCTCGACAGGGGGCGGATCTTTCTTT. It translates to CASSSTGGGSFF. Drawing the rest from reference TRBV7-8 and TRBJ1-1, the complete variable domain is GAGVSQSPRYKVAKRGQDVALRCDPISGHVSLFWYQQALGQGPEFLTYFQNEAQLDKSGLPSDRFFAERPEGSVSTLKIQRTQQEDSAVYLCASSSTGGGSFFGQGTRLTVV.

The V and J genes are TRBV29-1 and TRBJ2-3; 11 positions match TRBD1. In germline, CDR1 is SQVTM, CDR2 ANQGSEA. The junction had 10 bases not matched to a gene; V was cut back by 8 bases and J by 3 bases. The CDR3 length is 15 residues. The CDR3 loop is CSSGPGTGGTDTQYF. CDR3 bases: TGCAGCTCCGGACCCGGGACAGGGGGAACAGATACGCAGTATTTT.

The CDR3 reads CASSQARTSHTGELFF. The CDR3, as DNA: TGCGCCAGCAGCCAAGCGCGGACCTCCCACACCGGGGAGCTGTTTTTT. The chain uses TRBV4-3 and TRBJ2-2; no firm D call. The CDR3 sequence is 16 residues long. Germline loops: CDR1 LGHNA, CDR2 YSLEER. Trimming took off 1 base at V and 3 bases at J, with 12 bases between the two ends.

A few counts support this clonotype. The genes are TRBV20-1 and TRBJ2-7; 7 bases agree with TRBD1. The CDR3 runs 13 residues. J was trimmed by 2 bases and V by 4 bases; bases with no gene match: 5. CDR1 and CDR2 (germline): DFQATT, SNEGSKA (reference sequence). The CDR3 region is CSATDRDPYEQYF. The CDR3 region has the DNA TGCAGTGCTACCGACAGGGATCCCTACGAGCAGTACTTC.

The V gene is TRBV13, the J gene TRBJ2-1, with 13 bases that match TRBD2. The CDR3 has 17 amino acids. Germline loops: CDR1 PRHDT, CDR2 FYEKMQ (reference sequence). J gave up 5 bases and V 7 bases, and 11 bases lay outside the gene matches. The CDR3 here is CASIREGLAGLNNEQFF. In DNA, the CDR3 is TGTGCCAGCATCCGGGAGGGACTAGCGGGGCTAAACAATGAGCAGTTCTTC.

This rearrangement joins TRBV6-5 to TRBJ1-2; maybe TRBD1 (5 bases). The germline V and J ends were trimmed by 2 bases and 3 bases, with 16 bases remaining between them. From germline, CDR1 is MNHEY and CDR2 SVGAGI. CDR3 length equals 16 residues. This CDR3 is CASSYVGANVYYGYTF. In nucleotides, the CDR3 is TGTGCCAGCAGTTACGTAGGGGCCAACGTTTACTATGGCTACACCTTC.

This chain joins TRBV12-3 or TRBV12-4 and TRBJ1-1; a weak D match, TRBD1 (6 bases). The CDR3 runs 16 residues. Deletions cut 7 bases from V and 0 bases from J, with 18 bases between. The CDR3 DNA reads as TGTGCCAGCAAAAAACATCCAGGGGCCTTGAACACTGAAGCTTTCTTT. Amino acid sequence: CASKKHPGALNTEAFF.

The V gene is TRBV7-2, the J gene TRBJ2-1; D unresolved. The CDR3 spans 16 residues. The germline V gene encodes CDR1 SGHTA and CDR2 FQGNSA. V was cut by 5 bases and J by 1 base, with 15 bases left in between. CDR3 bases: TGTGCCAGCAGCATCGACCTAGTAGGGTCCTACAATGAGCAGTTCTTC. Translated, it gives CASSIDLVGSYNEQFF.

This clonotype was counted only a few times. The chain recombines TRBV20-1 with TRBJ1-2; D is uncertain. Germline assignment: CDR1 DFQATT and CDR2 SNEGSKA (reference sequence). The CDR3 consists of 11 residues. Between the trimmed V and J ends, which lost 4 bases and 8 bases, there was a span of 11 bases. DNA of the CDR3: TGCAGTGCTATTCATCCAGGAGGCTACACCTTC. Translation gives CSAIHPGGYTF.